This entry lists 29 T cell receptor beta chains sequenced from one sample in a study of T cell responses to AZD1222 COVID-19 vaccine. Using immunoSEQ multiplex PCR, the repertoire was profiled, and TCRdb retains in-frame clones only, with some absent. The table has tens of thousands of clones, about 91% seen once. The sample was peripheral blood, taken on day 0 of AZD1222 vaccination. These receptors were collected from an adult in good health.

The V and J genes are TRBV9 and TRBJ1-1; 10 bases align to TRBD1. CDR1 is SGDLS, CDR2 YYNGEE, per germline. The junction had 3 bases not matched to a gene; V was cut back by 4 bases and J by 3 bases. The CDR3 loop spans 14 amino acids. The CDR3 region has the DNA TGTGCCAGCAGCATCGGACAGGGGGACACTGAAGCTTTCTTT. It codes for CASSIGQGDTEAFF.

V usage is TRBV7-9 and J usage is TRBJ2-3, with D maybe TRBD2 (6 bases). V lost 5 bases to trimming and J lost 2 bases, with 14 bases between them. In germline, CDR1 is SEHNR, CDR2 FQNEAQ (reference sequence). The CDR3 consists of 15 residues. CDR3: CASSAVGGTTDTQYF. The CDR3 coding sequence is TGTGCCAGCAGCGCCGTGGGGGGTACCACAGATACGCAGTATTTT.

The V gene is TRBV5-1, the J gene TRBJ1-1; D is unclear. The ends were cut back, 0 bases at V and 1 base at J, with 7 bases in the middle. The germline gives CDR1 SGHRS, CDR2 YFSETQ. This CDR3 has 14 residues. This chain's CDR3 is CASSLEGWNTEAFF. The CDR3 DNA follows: TGCGCCAGCAGCTTGGAAGGGTGGAACACTGAAGCTTTCTTT.

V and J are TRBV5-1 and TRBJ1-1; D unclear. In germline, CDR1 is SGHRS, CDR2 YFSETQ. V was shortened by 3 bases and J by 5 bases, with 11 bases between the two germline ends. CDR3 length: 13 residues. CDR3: CASSSAGETEAFF. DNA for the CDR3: TGCGCCAGCAGCTCCGCCGGGGAGACTGAAGCTTTCTTT.

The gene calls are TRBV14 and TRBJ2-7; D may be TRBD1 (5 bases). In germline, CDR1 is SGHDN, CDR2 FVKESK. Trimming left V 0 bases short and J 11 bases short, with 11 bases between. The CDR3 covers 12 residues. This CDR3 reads CASSQETDREYF. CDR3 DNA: TGTGCCAGCAGCCAAGAGACAGACCGGGAGTACTTC.

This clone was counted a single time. The CDR3 DNA follows: TGTGCCAGCAGCCAAGATTGGACAGTTAATGAAAAACTGTTTTTT. The encoded protein is CASSQDWTVNEKLFF. The chain employs TRBV3-1 (or the pseudogene TRBV3-2) and TRBJ1-4, with D perhaps TRBD1 (6 bases). With 0 bases removed from V and 4 bases from J, the gap between germline ends came to 9 bases. The CDR3 has 15 residues. Germline V gives CDR1 LGHDT, CDR2 YNNKEL (reference sequence).

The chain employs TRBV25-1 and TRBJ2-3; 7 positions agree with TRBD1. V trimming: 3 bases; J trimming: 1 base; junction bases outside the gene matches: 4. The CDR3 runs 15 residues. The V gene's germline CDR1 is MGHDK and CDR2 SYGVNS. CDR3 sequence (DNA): TGTGCCAGCAGTGATCACGGACAGGGCACAGATACGCAGTATTTT. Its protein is CASSDHGQGTDTQYF.

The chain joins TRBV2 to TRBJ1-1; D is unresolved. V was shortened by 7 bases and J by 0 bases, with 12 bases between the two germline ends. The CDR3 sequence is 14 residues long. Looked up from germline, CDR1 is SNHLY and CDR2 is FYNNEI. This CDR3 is CASTGDTMNTEAFF. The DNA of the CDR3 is TGTGCCAGCACCGGAGACACCATGAACACTGAAGCTTTCTTT.

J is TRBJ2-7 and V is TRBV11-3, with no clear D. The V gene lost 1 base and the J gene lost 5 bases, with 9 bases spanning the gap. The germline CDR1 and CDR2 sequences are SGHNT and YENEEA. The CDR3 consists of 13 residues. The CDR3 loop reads CASSLVWPDEQYF. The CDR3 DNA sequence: TGTGCCAGCAGCTTAGTTTGGCCAGACGAGCAGTACTTC.

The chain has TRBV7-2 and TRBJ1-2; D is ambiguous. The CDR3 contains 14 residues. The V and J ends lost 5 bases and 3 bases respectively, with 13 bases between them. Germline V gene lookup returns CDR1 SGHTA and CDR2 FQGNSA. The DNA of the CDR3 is TGTGCCAGCAGCCTTTACACAGACGACTATGGCTACACCTTC. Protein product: CASSLYTDDYGYTF.

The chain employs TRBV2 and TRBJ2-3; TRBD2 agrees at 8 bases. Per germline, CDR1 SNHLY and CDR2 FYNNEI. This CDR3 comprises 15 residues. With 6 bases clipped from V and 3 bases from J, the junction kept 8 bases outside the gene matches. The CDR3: CASRMSGSSTDTQYF. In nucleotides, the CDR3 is TGTGCCAGCAGGATGAGCGGGAGTAGTACAGATACGCAGTATTTT.

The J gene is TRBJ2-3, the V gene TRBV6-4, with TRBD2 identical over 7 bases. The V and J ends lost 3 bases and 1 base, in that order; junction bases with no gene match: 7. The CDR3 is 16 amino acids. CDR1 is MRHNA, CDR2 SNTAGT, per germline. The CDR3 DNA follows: TGTGCCAGCAGTGAAAGAGCGGGGTCCGGCACAGATACGCAGTATTTT. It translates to CASSERAGSGTDTQYF.

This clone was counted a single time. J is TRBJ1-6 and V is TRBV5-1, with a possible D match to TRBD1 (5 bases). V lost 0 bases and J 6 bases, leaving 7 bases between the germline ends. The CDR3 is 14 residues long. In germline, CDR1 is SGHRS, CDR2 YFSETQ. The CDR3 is CASSLGQINSPLHF. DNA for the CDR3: TGCGCCAGCAGCTTGGGACAGATTAATTCACCCCTCCACTTT. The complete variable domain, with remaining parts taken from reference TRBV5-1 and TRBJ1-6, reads KAGVTQTPRYLIKTRGQQVTLSCSPISGHRSVSWYQQTPGQGLQFLFEYFSETQRNKGNFPGRFSGRQFSNSRSEMNVSTLELGDSALYLCASSLGQINSPLHFGNGTRLTVT.

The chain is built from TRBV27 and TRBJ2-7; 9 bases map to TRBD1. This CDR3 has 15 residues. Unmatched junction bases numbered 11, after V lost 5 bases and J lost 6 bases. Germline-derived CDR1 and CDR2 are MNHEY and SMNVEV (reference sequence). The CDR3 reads CASSPRGQGSFEQYF. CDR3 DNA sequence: TGTGCCAGCAGTCCCCGCGGACAGGGGAGCTTCGAGCAGTACTTC.

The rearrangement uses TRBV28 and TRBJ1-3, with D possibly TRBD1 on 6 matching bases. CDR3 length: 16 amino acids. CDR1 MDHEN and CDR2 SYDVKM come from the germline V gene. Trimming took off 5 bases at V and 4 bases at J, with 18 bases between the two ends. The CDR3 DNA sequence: TGTGCCAGCAGTCTACCTCCGGGGGCGGGCGGAAACACCATATATTTT. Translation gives CASSLPPGAGGNTIYF.

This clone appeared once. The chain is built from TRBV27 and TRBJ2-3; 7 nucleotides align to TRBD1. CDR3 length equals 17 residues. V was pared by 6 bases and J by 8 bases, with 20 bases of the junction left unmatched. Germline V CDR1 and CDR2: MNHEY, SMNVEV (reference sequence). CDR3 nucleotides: TGTGCCAGCAGACGCCAAACAGGGGCAGCCCCTTATGGTACGCAGTATTTT. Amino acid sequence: CASRRQTGAAPYGTQYF.

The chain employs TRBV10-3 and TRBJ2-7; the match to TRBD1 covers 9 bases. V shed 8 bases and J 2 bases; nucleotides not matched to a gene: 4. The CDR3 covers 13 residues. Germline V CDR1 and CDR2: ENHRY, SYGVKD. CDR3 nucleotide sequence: TGTGCCATCCAGAGGGACAGGGCCTACGAGCAGTACTTC. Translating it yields CAIQRDRAYEQYF.

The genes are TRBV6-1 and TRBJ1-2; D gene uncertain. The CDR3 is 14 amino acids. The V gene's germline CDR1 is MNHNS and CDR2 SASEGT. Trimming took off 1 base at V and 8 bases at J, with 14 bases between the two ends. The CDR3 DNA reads TGTGCCAGCAGTGAAGAAGGACGTTGGAACGGCTACACCTTC. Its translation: CASSEEGRWNGYTF.

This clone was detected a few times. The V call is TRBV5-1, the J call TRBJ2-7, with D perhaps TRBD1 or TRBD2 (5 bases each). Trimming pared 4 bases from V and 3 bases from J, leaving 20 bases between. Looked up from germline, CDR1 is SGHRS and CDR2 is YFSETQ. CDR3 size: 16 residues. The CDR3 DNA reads TGCGCCAGCAGCGACGAAGCGAGAGGGACGGGCTACGAGCAGTACTTC. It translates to CASSDEARGTGYEQYF.

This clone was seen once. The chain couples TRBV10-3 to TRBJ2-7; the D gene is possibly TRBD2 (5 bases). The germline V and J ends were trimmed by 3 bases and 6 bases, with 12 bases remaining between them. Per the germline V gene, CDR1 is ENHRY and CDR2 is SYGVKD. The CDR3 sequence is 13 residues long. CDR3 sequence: CAISESLALEQYF. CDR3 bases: TGTGCCATCAGTGAATCCCTAGCACTCGAGCAGTACTTC.

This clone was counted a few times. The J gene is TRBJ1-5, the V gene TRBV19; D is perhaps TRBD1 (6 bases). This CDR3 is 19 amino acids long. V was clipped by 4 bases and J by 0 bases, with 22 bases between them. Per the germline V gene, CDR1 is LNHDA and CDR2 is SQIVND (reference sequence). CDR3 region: CASSTQGQLGPNSNQPQHF. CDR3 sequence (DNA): TGTGCCAGTAGTACCCAAGGACAGCTTGGTCCTAATAGCAATCAGCCCCAGCATTTT.

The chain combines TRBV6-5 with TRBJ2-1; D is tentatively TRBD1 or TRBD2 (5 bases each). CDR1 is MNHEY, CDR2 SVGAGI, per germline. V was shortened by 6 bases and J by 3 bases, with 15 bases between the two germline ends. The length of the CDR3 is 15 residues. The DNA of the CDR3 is TGTGCCAGCAGCCCGACGGGACCCCGCTACAATGAGCAGTTCTTC. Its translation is CASSPTGPRYNEQFF.

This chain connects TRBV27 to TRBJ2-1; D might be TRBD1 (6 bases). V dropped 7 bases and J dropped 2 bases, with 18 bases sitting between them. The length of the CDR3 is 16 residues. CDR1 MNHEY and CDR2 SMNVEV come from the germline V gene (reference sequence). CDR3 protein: CASTRLGAPTYNEQFF. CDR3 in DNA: TGTGCCAGCACAAGGTTGGGGGCGCCGACCTACAATGAGCAGTTCTTC.

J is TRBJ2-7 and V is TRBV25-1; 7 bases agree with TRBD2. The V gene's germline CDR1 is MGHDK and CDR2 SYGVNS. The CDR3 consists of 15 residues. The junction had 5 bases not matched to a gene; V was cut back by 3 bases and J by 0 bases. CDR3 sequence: CASSESSGASYEQYF. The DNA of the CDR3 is TGTGCCAGCAGTGAGTCTAGCGGAGCCTCCTACGAGCAGTACTTC.

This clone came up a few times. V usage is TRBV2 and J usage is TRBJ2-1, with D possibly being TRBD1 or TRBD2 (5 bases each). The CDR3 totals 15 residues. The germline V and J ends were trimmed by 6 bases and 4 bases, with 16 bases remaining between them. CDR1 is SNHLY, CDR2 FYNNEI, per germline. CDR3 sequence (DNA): TGTGCCAGCAGGGGGACCGAGGGGCCATACAATGAGCAGTTCTTC. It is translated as CASRGTEGPYNEQFF.

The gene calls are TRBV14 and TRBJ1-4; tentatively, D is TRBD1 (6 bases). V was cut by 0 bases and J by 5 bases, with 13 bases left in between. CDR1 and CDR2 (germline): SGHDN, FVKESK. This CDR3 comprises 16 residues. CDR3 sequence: CASSQDSDSHNEKLFF. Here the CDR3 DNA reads TGTGCCAGCAGCCAAGACTCGGACAGTCACAATGAAAAACTGTTTTTT.

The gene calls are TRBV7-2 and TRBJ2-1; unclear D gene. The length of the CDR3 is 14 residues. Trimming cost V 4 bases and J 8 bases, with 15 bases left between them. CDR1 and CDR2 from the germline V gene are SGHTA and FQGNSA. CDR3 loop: CASSSGRGLDEQFF. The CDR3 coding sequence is TGTGCCAGCAGCTCCGGCCGCGGCCTCGATGAGCAGTTCTTC.

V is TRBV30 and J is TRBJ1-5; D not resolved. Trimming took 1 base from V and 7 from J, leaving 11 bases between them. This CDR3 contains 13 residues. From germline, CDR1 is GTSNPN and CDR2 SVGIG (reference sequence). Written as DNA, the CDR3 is TGTGCCTGGAGTGGGACCACGTTGCAGCCCCAGCATTTT. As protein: CAWSGTTLQPQHF.

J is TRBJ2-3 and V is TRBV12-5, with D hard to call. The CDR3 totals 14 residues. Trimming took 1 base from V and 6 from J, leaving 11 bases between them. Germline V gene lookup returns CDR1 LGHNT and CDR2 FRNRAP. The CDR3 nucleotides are TGTGCTAGTGGTTTGGGAACTCTCCTCGATACGCAGTATTTT. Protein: CASGLGTLLDTQYF.